The 3 T cell receptor beta chains in this list originate from one sample, sequenced in a study of cytomegalovirus exposure and HLA in healthy donors. Some clones are missing from TCRdb's copy, which holds only in-frame ones; the method was immunoSEQ multiplex PCR. The data hold approximately 210,000 clones, with 86% observed a single time. Sequencing was performed on PBMCs. These receptors all come from a woman younger than 35 in good health and CMV-seronegative.

This sequence joins TRBV5-5 and TRBJ1-1; D unresolved. Germline CDR1 SGHKS, CDR2 YYEKEE (reference sequence). The CDR3 is 14 residues long. With 4 bases removed from V and 7 bases from J, the gap between germline ends came to 17 bases. The CDR3 protein is CASSPREVHFEAFF. CDR3 sequence (DNA): TGTGCCAGCAGCCCCCGGGAGGTTCATTTTGAAGCTTTCTTT.

CDR3 residues: CSVVQGGNQPQHF. The CDR3 nucleotides read TGCAGCGTTGTACAGGGAGGCAATCAGCCCCAGCATTTT. The rearrangement links TRBV29-1 to TRBJ1-5, with D tentatively TRBD1 (6 bases). The CDR3 runs 13 residues. The germline V and J ends were trimmed by 4 bases and 2 bases, with 9 bases remaining between them. The germline gives CDR1 SQVTM, CDR2 ANQGSEA.

The V and J genes are TRBV5-4 and TRBJ2-1; D is perhaps TRBD2 (5 bases). The germline V gene encodes CDR1 SGHNT and CDR2 YYREEE (reference sequence). This CDR3 is 13 amino acids long. Trimming stripped 1 base from V and 8 bases from J, with 10 bases between. The CDR3 DNA is TGTGCCAGCAGCTTGATCCTAGCCCATGAGCAGTTCTTC. It yields the protein CASSLILAHEQFF. The full variable domain, completed using reference TRBV5-4 and TRBJ2-1, is ETGVTQSPTHLIKTRGQQVTLRCSSQSGHNTVSWYQQALGQGPQFIFQYYREEENGRGNFPPRFSGLQFPNYSSELNVNALELDDSALYLCASSLILAHEQFFGPGTRLTVL.